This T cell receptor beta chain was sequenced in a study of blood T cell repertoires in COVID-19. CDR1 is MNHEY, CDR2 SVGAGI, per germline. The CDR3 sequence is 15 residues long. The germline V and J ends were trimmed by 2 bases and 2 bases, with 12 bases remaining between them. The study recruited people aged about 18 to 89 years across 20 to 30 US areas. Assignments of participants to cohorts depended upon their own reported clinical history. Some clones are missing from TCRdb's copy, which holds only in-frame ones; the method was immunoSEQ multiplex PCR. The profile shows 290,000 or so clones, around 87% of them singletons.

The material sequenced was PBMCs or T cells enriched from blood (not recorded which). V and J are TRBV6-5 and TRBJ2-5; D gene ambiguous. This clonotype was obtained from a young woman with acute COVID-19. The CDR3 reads CASSYLDLYQETQYF. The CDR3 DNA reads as TGTGCCAGCAGTTACCTCGACTTATATCAAGAGACCCAGTACTTC.